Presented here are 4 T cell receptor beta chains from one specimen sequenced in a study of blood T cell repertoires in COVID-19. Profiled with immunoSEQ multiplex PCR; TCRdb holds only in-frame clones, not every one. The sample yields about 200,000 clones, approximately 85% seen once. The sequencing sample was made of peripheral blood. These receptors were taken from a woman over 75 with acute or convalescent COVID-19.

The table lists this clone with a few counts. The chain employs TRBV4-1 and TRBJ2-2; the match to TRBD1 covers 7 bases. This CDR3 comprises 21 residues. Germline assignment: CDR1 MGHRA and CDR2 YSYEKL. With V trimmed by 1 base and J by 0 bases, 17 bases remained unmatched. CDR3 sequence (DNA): TGCGCCAGCAGCCAAGTGAGGGGGCTCCCTGTGCGGACCCCGAACACCGGGGAGCTGTTTTTT. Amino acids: CASSQVRGLPVRTPNTGELFF.

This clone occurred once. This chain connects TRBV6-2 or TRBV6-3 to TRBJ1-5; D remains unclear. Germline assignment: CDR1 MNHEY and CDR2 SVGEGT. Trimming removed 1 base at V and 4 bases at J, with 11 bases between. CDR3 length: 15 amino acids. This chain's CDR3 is CASSYLGQVNQPQHF. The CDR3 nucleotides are TGTGCCAGCAGTTACTTAGGCCAGGTGAATCAGCCCCAGCATTTT.

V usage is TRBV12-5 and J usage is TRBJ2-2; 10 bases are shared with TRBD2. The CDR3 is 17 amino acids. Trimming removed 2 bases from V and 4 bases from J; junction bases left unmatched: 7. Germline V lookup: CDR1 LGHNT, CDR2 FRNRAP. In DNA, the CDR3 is TGTGCTAGTGGTTTGCCCCCGGGACTAGCGTTCACCGGGGAGCTGTTTTTT. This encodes CASGLPPGLAFTGELFF.

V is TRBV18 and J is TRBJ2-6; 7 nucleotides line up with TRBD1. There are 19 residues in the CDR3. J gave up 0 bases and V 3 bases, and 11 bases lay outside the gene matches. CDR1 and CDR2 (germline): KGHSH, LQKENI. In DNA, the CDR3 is TGTGCCAGCTCACCGATTAGACAGGGTGAACCCTCTGGGGCCAACGTCCTGACTTTC. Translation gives CASSPIRQGEPSGANVLTF.